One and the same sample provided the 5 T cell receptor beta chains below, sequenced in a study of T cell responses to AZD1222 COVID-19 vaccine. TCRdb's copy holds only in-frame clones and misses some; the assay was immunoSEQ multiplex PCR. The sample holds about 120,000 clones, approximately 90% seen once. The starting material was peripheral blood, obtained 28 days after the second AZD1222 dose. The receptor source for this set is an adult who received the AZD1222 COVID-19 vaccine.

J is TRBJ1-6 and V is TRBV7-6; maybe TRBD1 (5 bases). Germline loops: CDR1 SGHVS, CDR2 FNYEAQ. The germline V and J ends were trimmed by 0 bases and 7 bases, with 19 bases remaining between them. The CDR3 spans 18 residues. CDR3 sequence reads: CASSLASGAGMGNSPLHF. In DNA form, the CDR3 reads TGTGCCAGCAGCTTAGCGTCTGGGGCAGGGATGGGCAATTCACCCCTCCACTTT.

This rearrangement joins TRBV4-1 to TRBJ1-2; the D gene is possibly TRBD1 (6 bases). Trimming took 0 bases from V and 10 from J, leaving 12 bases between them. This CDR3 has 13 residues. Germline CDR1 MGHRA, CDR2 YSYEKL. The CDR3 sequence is CASSQDVSGAYTF. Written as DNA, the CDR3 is TGCGCCAGCAGCCAAGACGTATCAGGGGCCTACACCTTC.

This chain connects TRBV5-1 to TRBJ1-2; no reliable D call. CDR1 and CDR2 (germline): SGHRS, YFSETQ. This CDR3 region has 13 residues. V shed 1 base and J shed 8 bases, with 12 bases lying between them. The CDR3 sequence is CASSLSGIDGYTF. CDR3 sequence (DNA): TGCGCCAGCAGCTTGAGTGGGATTGACGGCTACACCTTC.

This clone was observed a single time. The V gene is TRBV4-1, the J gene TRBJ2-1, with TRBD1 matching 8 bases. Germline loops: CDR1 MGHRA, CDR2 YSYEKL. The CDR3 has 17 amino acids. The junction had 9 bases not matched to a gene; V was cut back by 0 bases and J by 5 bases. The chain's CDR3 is CASSQDTDRGVDNEQFF. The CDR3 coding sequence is TGCGCCAGCAGCCAAGATACAGACAGGGGTGTCGACAATGAGCAGTTCTTC.

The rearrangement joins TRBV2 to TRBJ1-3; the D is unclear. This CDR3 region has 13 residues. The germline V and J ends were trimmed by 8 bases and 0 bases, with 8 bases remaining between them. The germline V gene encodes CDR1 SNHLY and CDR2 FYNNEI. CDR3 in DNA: TGTGCCAGCGCCAGTTTCTCTGGAAACACCATATATTTT. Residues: CASASFSGNTIYF. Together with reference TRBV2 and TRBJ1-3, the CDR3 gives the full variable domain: EPEVTQTPSHQVTQMGQEVILRCVPISNHLYFYWYRQILGQKVEFLVSFYNNEISEKSEIFDDQFSVERPDGSNFTLKIRSTKLEDSAMYFCASASFSGNTIYFGEGSWLTVV.